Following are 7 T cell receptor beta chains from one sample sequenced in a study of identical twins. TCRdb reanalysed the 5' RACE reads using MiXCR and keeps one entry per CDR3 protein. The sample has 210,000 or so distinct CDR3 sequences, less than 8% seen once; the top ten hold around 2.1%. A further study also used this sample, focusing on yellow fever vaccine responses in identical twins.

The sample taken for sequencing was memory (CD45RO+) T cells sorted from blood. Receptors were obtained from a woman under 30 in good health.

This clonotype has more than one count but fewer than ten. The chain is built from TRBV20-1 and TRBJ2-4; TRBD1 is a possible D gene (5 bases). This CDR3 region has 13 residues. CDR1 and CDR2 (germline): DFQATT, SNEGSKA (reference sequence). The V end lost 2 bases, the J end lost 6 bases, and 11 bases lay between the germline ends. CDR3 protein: CSARPDRGNIQYF. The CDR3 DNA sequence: TGCAGTGCTAGACCCGACAGAGGAAACATTCAGTACTTC.

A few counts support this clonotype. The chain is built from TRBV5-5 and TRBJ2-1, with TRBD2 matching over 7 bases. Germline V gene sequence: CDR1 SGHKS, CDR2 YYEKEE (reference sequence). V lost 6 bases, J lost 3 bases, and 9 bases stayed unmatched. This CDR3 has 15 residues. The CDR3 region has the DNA TGTGCCAGCATAGTAGGCGGGGGAGGCTACAATGAGCAGTTCTTC. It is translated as CASIVGGGGYNEQFF. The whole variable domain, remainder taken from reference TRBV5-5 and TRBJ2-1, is DAGVTQSPTHLIKTRGQQVTLRCSPISGHKSVSWYQQVLGQGPQFIFQYYEKEERGRGNFPDRFSARQFPNYSSELNVNALLLGDSALYLCASIVGGGGYNEQFFGPGTRLTVL.

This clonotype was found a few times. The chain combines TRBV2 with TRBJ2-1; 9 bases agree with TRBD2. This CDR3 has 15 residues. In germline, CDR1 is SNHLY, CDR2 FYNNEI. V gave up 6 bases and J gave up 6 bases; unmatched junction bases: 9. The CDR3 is CASSLSGRGRNEQFF. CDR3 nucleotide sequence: TGTGCCAGCAGCCTTAGCGGGAGAGGTCGCAATGAGCAGTTCTTC. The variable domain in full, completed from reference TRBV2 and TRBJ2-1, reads EPEVTQTPSHQVTQMGQEVILRCVPISNHLYFYWYRQILGQKVEFLVSFYNNEISEKSEIFDDQFSVERPDGSNFTLKIRSTKLEDSAMYFCASSLSGRGRNEQFFGPGTRLTVL.

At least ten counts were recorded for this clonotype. Written as DNA, the CDR3 is TGTGCCAGTAAGACAGGGGCTTACAATGAGCAGTTCTTC. This gives the protein CASKTGAYNEQFF. The chain is built from TRBV6-2 or TRBV6-3 and TRBJ2-1, with TRBD1 matching 8 bases. Germline V CDR1 and CDR2: MNHEY, SVGEGT. The CDR3 extends over 13 amino acids. V lost 9 bases and J lost 4; bases outside the gene matches: 5.

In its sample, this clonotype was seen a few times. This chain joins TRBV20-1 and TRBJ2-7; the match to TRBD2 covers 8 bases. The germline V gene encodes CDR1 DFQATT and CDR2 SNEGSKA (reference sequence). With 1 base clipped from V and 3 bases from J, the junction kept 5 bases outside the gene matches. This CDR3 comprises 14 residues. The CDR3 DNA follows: TGCAGTGCTAGAGCTGGGACTAGGGTCTACGAGCAGTACTTC. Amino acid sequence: CSARAGTRVYEQYF.

The CDR3 protein is CASSLEQNNEKLFF. The CDR3 bases are TGCGCCAGCAGCTTGGAACAAAATAATGAAAAACTGTTTTTT. The chain employs TRBV5-1 and TRBJ1-4; D is undetermined. Germline CDR1 reads SGHRS; CDR2 reads YFSETQ. V shed 0 bases and J shed 4 bases, with 7 bases lying between them. This CDR3 is 14 amino acids long.

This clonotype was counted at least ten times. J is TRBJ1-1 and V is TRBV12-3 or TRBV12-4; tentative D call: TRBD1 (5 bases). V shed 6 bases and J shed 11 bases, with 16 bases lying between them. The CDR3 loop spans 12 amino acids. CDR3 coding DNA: TGTGCCAGCAGCCCAAGGACATCCCGGGCTTTCTTT. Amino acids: CASSPRTSRAFF.